This T cell receptor (beta chain) is drawn from a study of CD8+ T cells in alopecia areata (dated by TCRdb to between 2017 and 2018). Notes on the research overall: Treated patients were enrolled in an open-label pilot trial of oral tofacitinib, 5 to 10 mg twice daily, for moderate-to-severe alopecia areata. Tofacitinib was administered for 6 to 18 months, and 6 months of follow-up off drug were then conducted to assess delayed response and recurrence. In treated patients, disease severity was measured using the SALT score, which gives the percentage of scalp surface area affected. The study used high-throughput TCRbeta sequencing to examine T cell clonal expansion in alopecia areata, in both the C3H/HeJ mouse model and human patients. Human TCRbeta sequencing covered scalp tissue and sorted CD4+ and CD8+ peripheral blood T cells from patchy and totalis/universalis alopecia areata patients and healthy controls. Biopsies were taken from tofacitinib-treated patients at baseline and at 4 and 24 weeks of treatment, and a later scalp biopsy was taken in several of the tofacitinib-treated patients. Clonality in the scalp was compared among normal scalp (n=4), patchy alopecia areata scalp (n=8), and alopecia totalis/universalis scalp (n=8). RNA was obtained with the PAXgene miRNA kit for fixed scalp, the miRNeasy kit for PBMCs, and the RNeasy kit for mouse skin. TCRbeta CDR3 regions were amplified by immunoSEQ multiplex PCR using 35 Vbeta forward and 13 Jbeta reverse primers. Overall study outcomes, separate from this receptor: Higher clonality and more expanded CD8+ clones were observed in lesional scalp than in normal scalp, particularly in alopecia totalis/universalis, a finding suggestive of antigenic drive. Tofacitinib significantly decreased scalp clonality and the number of expanded CD8+ clones among the top 100 scalp clones. Because the treated cohort was small and had just a single nonresponder, larger studies are needed to establish links between baseline CD8+ expansion and response. Resident alphabeta T cells in normal human skin are also sequenced, complicating scalp TCR repertoire analysis, unlike mouse skin dominated by gammadelta T cells. TCR sequences shared between patients were less clear than in mice, possibly partly because of HLA diversity in the patient population. During tofacitinib treatment, many expanded lesional clones stuck around in both scalp and blood, and this persistence may partly explain why relapse happens after treatment is stopped.

CDR1 and CDR2, per the germline V gene, are SQVTM and ANQGSEA. Including the terminal cysteine and phenylalanine, the CDR3 comprises 17 residues. The read is trimmed to its CDR3 DNA, 51 bases read in frame from base 1. At the junction V is shortened by 3 bases and J by 0 bases, with 20 bases in between. Libraries came from the immunoSEQ multiplex PCR assay. For TCR sequencing, RNA was extracted from every sample and reverse transcribed into cDNA to serve as template. First-strand cDNA was synthesized with SuperScript III using a 2:1 mix of oligo-dT and random hexamers. A synthetic immune receptor repertoire was used to gauge amplification bias, and whatever bias remained was removed computationally. The paper's data handling went like this. Raw reads were preprocessed for error removal, and CDR3 was defined according to IMGT conventions as running from the conserved cysteine to phenylalanine. Clonality was computed as 1 minus the Shannon entropy, with the entropy normalized by log2 of the number of productive unique TCRs. Whether scalp clones were CD4 or CD8 was inferred by matching scalp TCRbeta sequences against CD4 and CD8 repertoires sorted from blood. TCRdb retrieved this table from immuneACCESS and kept in-frame rearrangements only. Not all clones are present; in checked studies, unresolved V genes account for under half, and no reason is known for the remainder. V and J calls and clone size are those listed in that table; D and trimming were worked out from the DNA. This sample comprises around 270,000 clones, 58% of them detected only once. Of the sample, under 2% is held by the ten largest clones.

This clone was counted a few times. Its antigen remains unidentified. No base qualities exist here, and no much larger clone lies one base off it. The intended sense of this specimen's time point label: 24 weeks on oral tofacitinib. The sample's treatment or condition label is to be understood as: oral pan-JAK inhibitor, 5-10 mg twice daily. Lesional scalp punch biopsies and peripheral blood were collected from alopecia areata patients. PBMCs were separated by density centrifugation and stained for CD3, CD4 and CD8, after which CD4+ and CD8+ T cells were sorted on a FACSAria. The receptor's source is a human donor with alopecia areata. The sequence is built from TRBV29-1 and TRBJ2-5; the D match is possibly TRBD1 or TRBD2, with 5 bases aligned in each. Sample: CD4+ T cells sorted from blood, taken at week 24, from a patient treated with tofacitinib. The CDR3 reads as follows: CSVEKYGNGANQETQYF. The nucleotide sequence reads TGCAGCGTTGAGAAATATGGTAACGGGGCGAACCAAGAGACCCAGTACTTC. The full variable domain, with segments outside the CDR3 supplied by the reference TRBV29-1 and TRBJ2-5 proteins, appears as SAVISQKPSRDICQRGTSLTIQCQVDSQVTMMFWYRQQPGQSLTLIATANQGSEATYESGFVIDKFPISRPNLTFSTLTVSNMSPEDSSIYLCSVEKYGNGANQETQYFGPGTRLLVL.